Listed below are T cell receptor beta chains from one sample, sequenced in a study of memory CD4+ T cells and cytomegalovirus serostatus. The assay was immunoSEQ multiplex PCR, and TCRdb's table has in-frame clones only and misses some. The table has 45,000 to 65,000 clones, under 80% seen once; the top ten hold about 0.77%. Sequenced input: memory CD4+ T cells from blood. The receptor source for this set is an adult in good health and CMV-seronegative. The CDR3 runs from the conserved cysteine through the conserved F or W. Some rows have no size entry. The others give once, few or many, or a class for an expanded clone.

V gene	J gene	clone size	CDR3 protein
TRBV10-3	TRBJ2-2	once	CAISLPGQGPSGGELFF
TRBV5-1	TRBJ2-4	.	CASSWDRENIQYF
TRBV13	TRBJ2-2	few	CASKPLWDRGVTGELFF
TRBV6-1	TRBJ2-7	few	CASRGDLYEQYF
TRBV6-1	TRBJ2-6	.	CASSVDPPGSGANVLTF
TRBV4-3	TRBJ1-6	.	CASSPQPGVASPLHF
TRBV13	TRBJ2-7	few	CASSELDRSYEQYF
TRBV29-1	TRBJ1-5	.	CSVQLGGSNQPQHF
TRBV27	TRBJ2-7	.	CASRVMGTGLFYEQYF
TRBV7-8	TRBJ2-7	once	CASSLGAPGYEQYF
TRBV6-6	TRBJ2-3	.	CASRDFDTQYF
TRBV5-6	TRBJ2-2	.	CASSLVSRGDAGELFF
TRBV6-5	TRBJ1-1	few	CASSYRSLF
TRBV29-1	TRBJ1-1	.	CSVEDGAGALTFF
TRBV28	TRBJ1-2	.	CASRSRVWGYTF
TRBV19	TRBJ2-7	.	CASGPTGTSYEQYF
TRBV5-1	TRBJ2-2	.	CASSLDGLNTGELFF
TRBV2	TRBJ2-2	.	CASSQGRGTGELFF
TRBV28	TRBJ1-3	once	CASSRGGASGNTIYF
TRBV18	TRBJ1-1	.	CASSREAEDTEAFF
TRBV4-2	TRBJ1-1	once	CASTGHRNTEAFF
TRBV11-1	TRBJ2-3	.	CASSPEGAGLGVRITQYF
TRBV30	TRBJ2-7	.	CAWAGTGQYF
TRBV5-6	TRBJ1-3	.	CASSLYRNRERHTIYF
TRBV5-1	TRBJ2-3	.	CASFEGSAGTDTQYF
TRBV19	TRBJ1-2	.	CASSMAPAQAGYTF
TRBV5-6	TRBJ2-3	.	CATYRWDTDTQYF
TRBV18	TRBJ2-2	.	CASSPLVGGDTGELFF
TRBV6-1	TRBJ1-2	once	CASSERGGRNYGYTF
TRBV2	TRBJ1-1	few	CASSGRENTEAFF